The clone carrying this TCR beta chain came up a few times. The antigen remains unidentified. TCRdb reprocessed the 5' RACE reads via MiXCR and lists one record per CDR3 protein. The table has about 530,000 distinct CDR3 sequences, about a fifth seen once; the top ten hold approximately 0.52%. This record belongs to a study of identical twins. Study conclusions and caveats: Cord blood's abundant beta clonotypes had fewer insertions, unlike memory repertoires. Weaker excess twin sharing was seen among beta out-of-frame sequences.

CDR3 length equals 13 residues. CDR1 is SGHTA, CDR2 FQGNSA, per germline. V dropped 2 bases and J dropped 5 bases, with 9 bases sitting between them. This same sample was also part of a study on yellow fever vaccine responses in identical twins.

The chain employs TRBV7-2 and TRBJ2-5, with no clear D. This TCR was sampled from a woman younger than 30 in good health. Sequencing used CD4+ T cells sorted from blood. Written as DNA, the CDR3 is TGTGCCAGCAGCTTATATGGTCGGGAGACCCAGTACTTC. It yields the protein CASSLYGRETQYF.